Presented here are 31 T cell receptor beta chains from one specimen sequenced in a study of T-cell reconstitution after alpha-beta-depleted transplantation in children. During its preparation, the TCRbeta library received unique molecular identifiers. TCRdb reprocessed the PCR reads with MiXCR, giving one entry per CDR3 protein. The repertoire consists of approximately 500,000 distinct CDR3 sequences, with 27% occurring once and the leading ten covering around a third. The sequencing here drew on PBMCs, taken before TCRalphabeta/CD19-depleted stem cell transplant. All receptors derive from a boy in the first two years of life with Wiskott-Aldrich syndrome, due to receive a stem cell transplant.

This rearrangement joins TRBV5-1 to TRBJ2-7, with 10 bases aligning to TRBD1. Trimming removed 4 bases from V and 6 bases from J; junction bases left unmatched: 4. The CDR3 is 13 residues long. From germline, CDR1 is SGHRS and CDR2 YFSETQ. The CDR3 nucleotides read TGCGCCAGCAGCCCGGGACAGGGGATCGAGCAGTACTTC. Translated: CASSPGQGIEQYF.

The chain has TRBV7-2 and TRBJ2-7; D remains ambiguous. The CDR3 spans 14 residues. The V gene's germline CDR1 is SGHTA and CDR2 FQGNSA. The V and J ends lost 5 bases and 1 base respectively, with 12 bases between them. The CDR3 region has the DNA TGTGCCAGCAGCGAACATATGCCGTCCTACGAGCAGTACTTC. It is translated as CASSEHMPSYEQYF.

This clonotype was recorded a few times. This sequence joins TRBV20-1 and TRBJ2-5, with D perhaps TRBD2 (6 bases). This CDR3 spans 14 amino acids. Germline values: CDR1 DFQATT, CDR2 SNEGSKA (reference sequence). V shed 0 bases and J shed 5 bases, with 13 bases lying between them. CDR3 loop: CSARDDGRGETQYF. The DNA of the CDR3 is TGCAGTGCTAGAGATGACGGGAGAGGCGAGACCCAGTACTTC.

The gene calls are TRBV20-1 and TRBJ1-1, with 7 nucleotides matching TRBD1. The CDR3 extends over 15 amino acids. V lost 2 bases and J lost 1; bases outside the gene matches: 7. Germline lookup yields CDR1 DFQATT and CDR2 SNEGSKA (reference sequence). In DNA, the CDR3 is TGCAGTGCTAGACAAACCTGGGACAGGAACACTGAAGCTTTCTTT. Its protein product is CSARQTWDRNTEAFF.

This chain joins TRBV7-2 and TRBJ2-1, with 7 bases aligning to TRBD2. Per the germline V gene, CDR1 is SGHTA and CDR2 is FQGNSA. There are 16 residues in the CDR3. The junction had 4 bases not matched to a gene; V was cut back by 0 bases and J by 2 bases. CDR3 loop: CASSLAAGVAYNEQFF. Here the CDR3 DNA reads TGTGCCAGCAGCTTAGCCGCGGGAGTTGCCTACAATGAGCAGTTCTTC.

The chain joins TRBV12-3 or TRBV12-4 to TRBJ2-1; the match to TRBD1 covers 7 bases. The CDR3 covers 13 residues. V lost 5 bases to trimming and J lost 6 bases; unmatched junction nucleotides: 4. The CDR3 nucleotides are TGTGCCAGCAGTAACCGACAGGGCAATGAGCAGTTCTTC. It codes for CASSNRQGNEQFF.

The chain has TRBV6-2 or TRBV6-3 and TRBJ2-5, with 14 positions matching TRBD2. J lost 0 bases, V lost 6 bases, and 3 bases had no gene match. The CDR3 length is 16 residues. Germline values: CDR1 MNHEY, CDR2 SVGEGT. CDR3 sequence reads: CASSRLAGGYQETQYF. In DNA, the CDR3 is TGTGCCAGCAGCAGACTAGCGGGAGGGTACCAAGAGACCCAGTACTTC.

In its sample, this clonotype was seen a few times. The CDR3 loop is CASSRRGTAETQYF. The CDR3 bases are TGTGCCAGCAGTCGAAGGGGGACGGCGGAGACCCAGTACTTC. The J gene is TRBJ2-5, the V gene TRBV12-3 or TRBV12-4; D might be TRBD1 (6 bases). This CDR3 contains 14 residues. V lost 5 bases and J 5 bases, leaving 15 bases between the germline ends.

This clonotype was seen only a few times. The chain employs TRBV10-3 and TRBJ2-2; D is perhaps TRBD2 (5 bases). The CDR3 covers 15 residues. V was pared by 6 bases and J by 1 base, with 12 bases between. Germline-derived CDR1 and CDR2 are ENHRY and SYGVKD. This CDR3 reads CAIRDSSWNTGELFF. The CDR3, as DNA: TGTGCCATCAGAGACTCTAGCTGGAACACCGGGGAGCTGTTTTTT.

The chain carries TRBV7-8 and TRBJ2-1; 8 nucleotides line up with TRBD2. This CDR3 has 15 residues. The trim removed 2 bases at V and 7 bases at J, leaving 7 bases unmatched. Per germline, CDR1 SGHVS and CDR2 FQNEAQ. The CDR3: CASSLRREVRNEQFF. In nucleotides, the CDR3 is TGTGCCAGCAGCTTAAGGCGGGAGGTCCGGAATGAGCAGTTCTTC.

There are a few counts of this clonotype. The CDR3 region is CSAHRGREQPQHF. In DNA form, the CDR3 reads TGCAGTGCTCACAGGGGTCGGGAACAGCCCCAGCATTTT. The chain joins TRBV20-1 to TRBJ1-5, with 7 bases aligning to TRBD1. Unmatched junction bases numbered 8, after V lost 5 bases and J lost 7 bases. The CDR3 is made up of 13 amino acids. CDR1 DFQATT and CDR2 SNEGSKA come from the germline V gene (reference sequence).

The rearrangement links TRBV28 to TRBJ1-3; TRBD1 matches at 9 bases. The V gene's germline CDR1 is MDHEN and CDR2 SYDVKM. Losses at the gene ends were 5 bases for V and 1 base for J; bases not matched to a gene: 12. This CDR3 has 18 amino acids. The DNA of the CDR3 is TGTGCCAGCAGTCAGCCGGGACAGGGACCAGGGTCTGGAAACACCATATATTTT. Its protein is CASSQPGQGPGSGNTIYF.

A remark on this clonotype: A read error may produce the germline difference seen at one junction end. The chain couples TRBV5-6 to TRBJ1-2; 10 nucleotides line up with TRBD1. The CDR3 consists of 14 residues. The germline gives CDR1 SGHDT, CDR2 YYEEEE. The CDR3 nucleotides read TGTGCCAGCACCTTGACAGGGGGCGACTATGGCTACACCTTC. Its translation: CASTLTGGDYGYTF.

The CDR3: CAISVGGVLLEQFF. CDR3 nucleotides: TGTGCCATCAGCGTGGGGGGAGTCCTTTTGGAGCAGTTCTTC. This chain connects TRBV10-3 to TRBJ2-1; D perhaps matches TRBD2 (6 bases). The germline V and J ends were trimmed by 6 bases and 10 bases, with 19 bases remaining between them. CDR3 size: 14 residues. CDR1 is ENHRY and CDR2 is SYGVKD in the germline V gene.

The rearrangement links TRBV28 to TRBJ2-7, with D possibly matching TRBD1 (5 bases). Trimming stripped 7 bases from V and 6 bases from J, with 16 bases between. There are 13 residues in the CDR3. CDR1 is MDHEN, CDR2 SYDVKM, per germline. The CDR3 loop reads CASNLDSSSEQYF. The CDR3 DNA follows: TGTGCCAGCAATCTCGACAGTTCTTCCGAGCAGTACTTC. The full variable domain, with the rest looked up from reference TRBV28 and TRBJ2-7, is DVKVTQSSRYLVKRTGEKVFLECVQDMDHENMFWYRQDPGLGLRLIYFSYDVKMKEKGDIPEGYSVSREKKERFSLILESASTNQTSMYLCASNLDSSSEQYFGPGTRLTVT.

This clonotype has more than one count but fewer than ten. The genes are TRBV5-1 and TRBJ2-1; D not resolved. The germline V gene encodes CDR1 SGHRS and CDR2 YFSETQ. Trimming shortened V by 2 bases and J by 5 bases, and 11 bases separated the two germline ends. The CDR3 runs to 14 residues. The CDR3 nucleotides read TGCGCCAGCAGCTTAAGCGCGACGGACAATGAGCAGTTCTTC. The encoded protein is CASSLSATDNEQFF.

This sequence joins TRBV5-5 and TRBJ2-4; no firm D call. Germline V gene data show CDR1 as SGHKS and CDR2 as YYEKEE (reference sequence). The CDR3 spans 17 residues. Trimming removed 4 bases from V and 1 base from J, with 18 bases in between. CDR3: CASSLSTTMVAKNIQYF. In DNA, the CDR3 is TGTGCCAGCAGCCTTTCTACGACAATGGTGGCCAAAAACATTCAGTACTTC.

CDR3 region: CATTDPGQGKDEQYF. CDR3 DNA sequence: TGTGCCACCACTGATCCGGGACAGGGTAAGGATGAGCAGTACTTC. This chain links TRBV6-1 with TRBJ2-7; 9 bases map to TRBD1. There are 15 residues in the CDR3. Germline CDR1 is MNHNS and CDR2 is SASEGT. The J segment lost 7 bases and the V segment lost 10 bases, leaving 17 bases of the junction unmatched.

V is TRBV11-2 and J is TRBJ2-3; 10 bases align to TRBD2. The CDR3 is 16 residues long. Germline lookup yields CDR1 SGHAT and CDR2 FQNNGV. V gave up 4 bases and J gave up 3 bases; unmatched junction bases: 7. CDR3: CASSSIAGGGTDTQYF. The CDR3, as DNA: TGTGCCAGCAGCTCAATAGCGGGAGGAGGAACAGATACGCAGTATTTT.

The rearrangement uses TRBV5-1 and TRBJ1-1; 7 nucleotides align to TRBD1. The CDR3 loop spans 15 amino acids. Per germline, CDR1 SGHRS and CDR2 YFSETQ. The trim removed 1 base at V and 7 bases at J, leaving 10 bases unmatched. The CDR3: CASSLQGGDYIEAFF. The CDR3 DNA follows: TGCGCCAGCAGCTTGCAAGGGGGCGATTACATTGAAGCTTTCTTT.

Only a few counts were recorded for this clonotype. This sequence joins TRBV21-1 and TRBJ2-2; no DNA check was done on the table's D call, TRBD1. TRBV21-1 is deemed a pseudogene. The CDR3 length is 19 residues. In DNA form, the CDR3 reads TGTGCCAGCAGCAAAGAAATACCCAGACAGGGGACGAACACCGGGGAGCTGTTTTTT. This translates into CASSKEIPRQGTNTGELFF.

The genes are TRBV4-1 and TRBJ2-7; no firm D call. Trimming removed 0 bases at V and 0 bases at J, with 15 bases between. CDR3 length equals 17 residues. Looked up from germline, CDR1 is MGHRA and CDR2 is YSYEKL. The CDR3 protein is CASSQDLQASSSYEQYF. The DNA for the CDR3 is TGCGCCAGCAGCCAAGATTTGCAGGCGTCGAGCTCCTACGAGCAGTACTTC.

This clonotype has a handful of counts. The CDR3: CASSYSYAGEIYNEQFF. CDR3 sequence (DNA): TGTGCCAGCAGTTACTCTTATGCGGGAGAAATCTACAATGAGCAGTTCTTC. The V gene is TRBV6-5, the J gene TRBJ2-1, with TRBD2 matching 7 bases. The V segment lost 0 bases and the J segment 3 bases; nucleotides outside the gene matches: 8. The CDR3 has 17 amino acids. Per the germline V gene, CDR1 is MNHEY and CDR2 is SVGAGI.

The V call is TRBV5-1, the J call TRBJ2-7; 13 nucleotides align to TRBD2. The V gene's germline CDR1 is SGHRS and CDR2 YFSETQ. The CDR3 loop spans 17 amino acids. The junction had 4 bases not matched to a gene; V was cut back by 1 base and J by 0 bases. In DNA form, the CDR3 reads TGCGCCAGCAGCTTGACCGGGACTAGCGGGAACTCCTACGAGCAGTACTTC. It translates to CASSLTGTSGNSYEQYF.

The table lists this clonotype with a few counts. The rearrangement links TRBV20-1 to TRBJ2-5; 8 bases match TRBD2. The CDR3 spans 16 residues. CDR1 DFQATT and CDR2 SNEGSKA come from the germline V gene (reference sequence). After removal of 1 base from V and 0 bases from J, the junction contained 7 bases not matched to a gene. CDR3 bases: TGCAGTGCTAGAGGCCTAGCGGGTGGATACCAAGAGACCCAGTACTTC. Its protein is CSARGLAGGYQETQYF.

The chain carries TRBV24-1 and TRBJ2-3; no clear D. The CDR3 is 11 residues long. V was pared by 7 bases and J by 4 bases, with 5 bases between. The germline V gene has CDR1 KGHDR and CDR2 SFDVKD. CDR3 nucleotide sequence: TGTGCCACCAGCCGTGCAGATACGCAGTATTTT. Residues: CATSRADTQYF.

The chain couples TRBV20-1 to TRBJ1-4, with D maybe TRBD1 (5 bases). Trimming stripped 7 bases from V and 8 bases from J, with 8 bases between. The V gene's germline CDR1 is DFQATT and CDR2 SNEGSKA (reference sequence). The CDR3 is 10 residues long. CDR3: CSGGGEKLFF. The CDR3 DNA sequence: TGCAGTGGCGGGGGAGAAAAACTGTTTTTT.

The chain's CDR3 is CASSLALGAANTEAFF. The DNA for the CDR3 is TGCGCCAGCAGCTTGGCCTTAGGGGCGGCGAACACTGAAGCTTTCTTT. The rearrangement joins TRBV5-1 to TRBJ1-1; weak D call: TRBD1 (5 bases). V lost 0 bases, J lost 1 base, and 13 bases lay in between. Germline loops: CDR1 SGHRS, CDR2 YFSETQ. The CDR3 covers 16 residues.

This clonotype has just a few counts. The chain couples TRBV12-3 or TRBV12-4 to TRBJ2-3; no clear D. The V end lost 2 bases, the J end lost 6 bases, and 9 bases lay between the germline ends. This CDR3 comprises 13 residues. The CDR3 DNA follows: TGTGCCAGCAGTTTATCTGGCGAGGATACGCAGTATTTT. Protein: CASSLSGEDTQYF.

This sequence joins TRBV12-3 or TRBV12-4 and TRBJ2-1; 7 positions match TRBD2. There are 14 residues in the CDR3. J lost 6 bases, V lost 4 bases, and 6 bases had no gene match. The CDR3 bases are TGTGCCAGCAGTTCGCAGACTAGCAGCAATGAGCAGTTCTTC. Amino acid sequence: CASSSQTSSNEQFF.

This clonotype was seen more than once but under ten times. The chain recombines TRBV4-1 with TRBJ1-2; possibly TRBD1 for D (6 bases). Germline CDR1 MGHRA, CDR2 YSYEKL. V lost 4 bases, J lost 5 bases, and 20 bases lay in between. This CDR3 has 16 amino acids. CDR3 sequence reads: CASSLRTGTLVYGYTF. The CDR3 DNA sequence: TGCGCCAGCAGCCTTAGAACCGGGACACTAGTTTATGGCTACACCTTC.